This passage covers 25 T cell receptor beta chains from one sample sequenced in a study of somatic mutations in cytotoxic T cells in rheumatoid arthritis. Assay: immunoSEQ multiplex PCR; the TCRdb copy retains only in-frame clones and omits some. The profile covers fewer than 30,000 clones, with 74% appearing a single time and just over 9.5% taken by the ten largest. Sequenced input: CD8+ T cells sorted from blood. The receptors were gathered from a woman aged 18-35 years in good health.

This chain connects TRBV29-1 to TRBJ1-1, with unresolved D. CDR1 is SQVTM and CDR2 is ANQGSEA in the germline V gene. The CDR3 consists of 12 residues. Trimming cost V 7 bases and J 4 bases, with 13 bases left between them. DNA of the CDR3: TGCAGCGCCCGAACGGGGAGCACTGAAGCTTTCTTT. It is translated as CSARTGSTEAFF.

This sequence joins TRBV7-2 and TRBJ2-1; no definite D call. The CDR3 contains 13 residues. V dropped 4 bases and J dropped 10 bases, with 14 bases sitting between them. CDR1 and CDR2 from the germline V gene are SGHTA and FQGNSA. CDR3 nucleotide sequence: TGTGCCAGCAGCTCCCCACTGATTTGGGAGCAGTTCTTC. Protein: CASSSPLIWEQFF.

The chain combines TRBV27 with TRBJ2-3, with a weak D call TRBD1 (6 bases). CDR1 is MNHEY, CDR2 SMNVEV, per germline (reference sequence). Deletions cut 3 bases from V and 0 bases from J, with 13 bases between. CDR3 length equals 16 residues. CDR3 sequence: CASSLFGRGSTDTQYF. For the CDR3, the DNA is TGTGCCAGCAGTTTGTTTGGCAGGGGTAGCACAGATACGCAGTATTTT.

Worth noting for this clone: The identical CDR3 is also encoded by other nucleotide sequences in the sample. V and J are TRBV7-8 and TRBJ1-2; D is unresolved. The V end lost 1 base, the J end lost 0 bases, and 6 bases lay between the germline ends. The CDR3 sequence is 14 residues long. In germline, CDR1 is SGHVS, CDR2 FQNEAQ. CDR3 nucleotide sequence: TGTGCCAGCAGCTTAGGTTCAGCTAACTATGGCTACACCTTC. It specifies CASSLGSANYGYTF.

The genes are TRBV28 and TRBJ1-6, with TRBD1 matching 9 bases. Germline-derived CDR1 and CDR2 are MDHEN and SYDVKM. The CDR3 loop spans 14 amino acids. The ends lost 2 bases at V and 10 bases at J; junction bases unmatched: 3. CDR3 loop: CASSLGGQGSPLHF. The CDR3 DNA reads as TGTGCCAGCAGTTTAGGGGGACAGGGCTCACCCCTCCACTTT.

V gene TRBV27 combines with J gene TRBJ1-1; tentative D call: TRBD1 (6 bases). Trimming left V 0 bases short and J 1 base short, with 9 bases between. CDR3 size: 15 residues. CDR1 and CDR2 (germline): MNHEY, SMNVEV (reference sequence). The CDR3 is CASSLSGGANTEAFF. In DNA form, the CDR3 reads TGTGCCAGCAGTTTATCGGGGGGGGCGAACACTGAAGCTTTCTTT.

V usage is TRBV7-9 and J usage is TRBJ2-2; 12 nucleotides agree with TRBD2. Germline CDR1 and CDR2: SEHNR and FQNEAQ (reference sequence). With V trimmed by 6 bases and J by 7 bases, 6 bases remained unmatched. CDR3 length: 15 residues. The DNA for the CDR3 is TGTGCCAGCAGATCCCCTAGCGGGAGGGTCGGGGAGCTGTTTTTT. Translating gives CASRSPSGRVGELFF.

The chain recombines TRBV7-6 with TRBJ1-2; D might be TRBD1 (5 bases). Germline values: CDR1 SGHVS, CDR2 FNYEAQ. V was trimmed by 2 bases and J by 6 bases, leaving 13 bases between them. This CDR3 region has 14 residues. The chain's CDR3 is CASSLYPGEDGYTF. The CDR3 DNA is TGTGCCAGCAGCTTATACCCGGGGGAGGATGGCTACACCTTC.

CDR3 residues: CASKARGGEKLFF. The CDR3 DNA is TGTGCCAGCAAAGCAAGGGGGGGTGAAAAACTGTTTTTT. The rearrangement joins TRBV9 to TRBJ1-4; possible D gene TRBD1, 6 bases. The CDR3 covers 13 residues. Trimming took 6 bases from V and 7 from J, leaving 13 bases between them. Looked up from germline, CDR1 is SGDLS and CDR2 is YYNGEE.

The rearrangement joins TRBV5-5 to TRBJ2-7, with D unclear. The CDR3 consists of 14 residues. V was clipped by 0 bases and J by 2 bases, with 9 bases between them. The germline CDR1 and CDR2 sequences are SGHKS and YYEKEE (reference sequence). The CDR3 loop reads CASSLGISPYEQYV. The CDR3 DNA sequence: TGTGCCAGCAGCTTGGGAATATCCCCCTACGAGCAGTACGTC.

The chain links TRBV5-1 to TRBJ2-1, with 11 bases lining up with TRBD1. The CDR3 is 18 amino acids. Trimming removed 4 bases from V and 6 bases from J; junction bases left unmatched: 15. Germline assignment: CDR1 SGHRS and CDR2 YFSETQ. CDR3 sequence (DNA): TGCGCCAGCAGCCTAGACGACCCGGGACAGGGGGTGGGCAATGAGCAGTTCTTC. This gives the protein CASSLDDPGQGVGNEQFF.

The rearrangement joins TRBV4-1 to TRBJ2-6; D call uncertain. Germline V lookup: CDR1 MGHRA, CDR2 YSYEKL. The V and J ends lost 0 bases and 0 bases respectively, with 6 bases between them. This CDR3 has 16 residues. As DNA, the CDR3 is TGCGCCAGCAGCCAAGAAAGGGTCTCTGGGGCCAACGTCCTGACTTTC. This gives the protein CASSQERVSGANVLTF.

V gene TRBV14 combines with J gene TRBJ2-1, with 8 bases matching TRBD1. This CDR3 comprises 15 residues. Germline V CDR1 and CDR2: SGHDN, FVKESK. J gave up 4 bases and V 4 bases, and 6 bases lay outside the gene matches. The DNA for the CDR3 is TGTGCCAGCAGCCCCTTTGGGACAGGATACAATGAGCAGTTCTTC. This sequence encodes CASSPFGTGYNEQFF.

This clone showed up just a few times. The V and J genes are TRBV7-8 and TRBJ1-5, with a possible D match to TRBD1 (5 bases). CDR3 size: 14 residues. From germline, CDR1 is SGHVS and CDR2 FQNEAQ. The V end was cut by 5 bases, the J end by 7 bases, with 15 bases between. The CDR3 here is CASSPGHLGQPQHF. The CDR3 nucleotides are TGTGCCAGCAGCCCCGGACATCTGGGGCAGCCCCAGCATTTT.

This clone has a handful of counts. The chain carries TRBV27 and TRBJ1-1; the D gene is possibly TRBD1 (5 bases). Deletions cut 6 bases from V and 5 bases from J, with 7 bases between. CDR3 length: 11 residues. Looked up from germline, CDR1 is MNHEY and CDR2 is SMNVEV (reference sequence). CDR3 protein: CASRGRTEAFF. CDR3 DNA: TGTGCCAGCAGGGGGCGTACTGAAGCTTTCTTT.

The chain uses TRBV4-1 and TRBJ1-4; the D is unclear. V was trimmed by 4 bases and J by 8 bases, leaving 17 bases between them. This CDR3 is 15 amino acids long. Germline V gene lookup returns CDR1 MGHRA and CDR2 YSYEKL. The CDR3 spells CASSRWRGSSEKLFF. DNA for the CDR3: TGCGCCAGCAGCCGCTGGCGAGGGTCTTCCGAAAAACTGTTTTTT.

Remarks on this clone: Other DNA sequences within the sample encode an identical CDR3. This sequence joins TRBV18 and TRBJ1-6, with D tentatively TRBD1 (5 bases). CDR1 is KGHSH and CDR2 is LQKENI in the germline V gene. The CDR3 runs 15 residues. V was trimmed by 3 bases and J by 0 bases, leaving 6 bases between them. The CDR3 DNA sequence: TGTGCCAGCTCACCTGACAGCTCCTATAATTCACCCCTCCACTTT. Amino acids: CASSPDSSYNSPLHF.

The chain has TRBV15 and TRBJ1-1; D possibly corresponds to TRBD1 (5 bases). The germline V gene encodes CDR1 LNHNV and CDR2 YYDKDF (reference sequence). This CDR3 has 15 residues. V was trimmed by 4 bases and J by 3 bases, leaving 15 bases between them. This CDR3 is CATSIPGGGDTEAFF. In DNA form, the CDR3 reads TGTGCCACCAGCATCCCCGGCGGGGGAGACACTGAAGCTTTCTTT.

The chain employs TRBV27 and TRBJ1-2; D ambiguous. The germline V and J ends were trimmed by 1 base and 0 bases, with 12 bases remaining between them. Germline V CDR1 and CDR2: MNHEY, SMNVEV (reference sequence). The CDR3 totals 16 residues. The DNA for the CDR3 is TGTGCCAGCAGTTTATTGGCAGACTATGCTAACTATGGCTACACCTTC. It specifies CASSLLADYANYGYTF.

The V and J genes are TRBV27 and TRBJ2-2; D perhaps matches TRBD1 (6 bases). Between the trimmed V and J ends, which lost 7 bases and 3 bases, there was a span of 12 bases. Germline CDR1 MNHEY, CDR2 SMNVEV (reference sequence). The CDR3 consists of 14 residues. CDR3 bases: TGTGCCAGCAAGTCAGGGGCGTACACCGGGGAGCTGTTTTTT. This sequence encodes CASKSGAYTGELFF.

The genes are TRBV6-5 and TRBJ2-7, with D maybe TRBD2 (7 bases). The length of the CDR3 is 15 residues. Trimming removed 6 bases at V and 3 bases at J, with 18 bases between. Looked up from germline, CDR1 is MNHEY and CDR2 is SVGAGI. The CDR3 bases are TGTGCCAGCAGCCCCCGGGCGGGGGCCCTCTACGAGCAGTACGTC. It codes for CASSPRAGALYEQYV.

J is TRBJ2-7 and V is TRBV11-2; no definite D call. Looked up from germline, CDR1 is SGHAT and CDR2 is FQNNGV. The germline V and J ends were trimmed by 4 bases and 6 bases, with 10 bases remaining between them. The CDR3 extends over 12 amino acids. CDR3 amino acids: CASSYQAGEQYV. The CDR3 DNA is TGTGCCAGCAGCTACCAGGCTGGCGAGCAGTACGTC.

This chain uses TRBV11-2 with TRBJ2-2; D might be TRBD1 (5 bases). CDR3 size: 17 residues. The germline V gene has CDR1 SGHAT and CDR2 FQNNGV. Trimming removed 6 bases from V and 4 bases from J, with 21 bases in between. CDR3 residues: CASRSEGAAGVTGELFF. CDR3 DNA: TGTGCCAGCAGATCAGAAGGGGCCGCTGGTGTCACCGGGGAGCTGTTTTTT.

The chain links TRBV25-1 to TRBJ2-3; 8 bases are shared with TRBD2. V trimming: 5 bases; J trimming: 1 base; junction bases outside the gene matches: 8. The CDR3 runs to 16 residues. Germline CDR1 and CDR2: MGHDK and SYGVNS. As DNA, the CDR3 is TGTGCCAGCAGTCCCCTATTGCGGGAGGGCACAGATACGCAGTATTTT. It is translated as CASSPLLREGTDTQYF.

This clone has just one count. The chain recombines TRBV6-5 with TRBJ1-1; D is uncertain. The CDR3 consists of 14 residues. V gave up 2 bases and J gave up 1 base, with 8 bases separating them. Germline V CDR1 and CDR2: MNHEY, SVGAGI. This chain's CDR3 is CASSYVGPNTEAFF. CDR3 DNA sequence: TGTGCCAGCAGTTACGTAGGACCGAACACTGAAGCTTTCTTT.